This T cell receptor (beta chain) stems from a study of early T cells in non-severe SARS-CoV-2 infection. Background on the study: The sequenced material was bulk RNA from unsorted whole blood, and its chains were unpaired.

V gave up 5 bases and J gave up 10 bases; unmatched junction bases: 3. There are 11 residues in the CDR3. Germline loops: CDR1 LGHDT, CDR2 YNNKEL (reference sequence). From the 5' RACE reads, TCRdb called clonotypes with MiXCR, one entry per CDR3 protein. The table lists 45,000 or so distinct CDR3 sequences, 20% to 25% of them singletons. Material: whole blood, obtained at baseline. This chain uses TRBV3-1 with TRBJ1-1; 8 bases fit TRBD1. This receptor was identified in an adult who was a healthcare worker with PCR-confirmed SARS-CoV-2 infection or an uninfected control (not recorded which). CDR3 sequence: CASSKTGVAFF. CDR3 bases: TGTGCCAGCAGCAAGACAGGGGTAGCTTTCTTT.